This entry concerns a single T cell receptor beta chain. This sample is part of a study of blood T cell repertoires in COVID-19. Libraries were prepared by immunoSEQ multiplex PCR; TCRdb keeps only in-frame clonotypes and omits some of them. This sample has around 260,000 clones; approximately 82% occur once, and the top ten carry 3.5% to 5.5%. The V gene end was trimmed by 5 bases and the J gene end by 2 bases; junction bases not matched to a gene: 5. The CDR3 extends over 15 amino acids. Germline lookup yields CDR1 SNHLY and CDR2 FYNNEI. Sequencing was performed on peripheral blood. This receptor was taken from a man aged 60 to 75 who had recovered from COVID-19. This chain links TRBV2 with TRBJ1-4; 7 nucleotides align to TRBD1. The CDR3 DNA reads TGTGCCAGCAGTTCCCAGGGGGGCACTAATGAAAAACTGTTTTTT. Its protein is CASSSQGGTNEKLFF.